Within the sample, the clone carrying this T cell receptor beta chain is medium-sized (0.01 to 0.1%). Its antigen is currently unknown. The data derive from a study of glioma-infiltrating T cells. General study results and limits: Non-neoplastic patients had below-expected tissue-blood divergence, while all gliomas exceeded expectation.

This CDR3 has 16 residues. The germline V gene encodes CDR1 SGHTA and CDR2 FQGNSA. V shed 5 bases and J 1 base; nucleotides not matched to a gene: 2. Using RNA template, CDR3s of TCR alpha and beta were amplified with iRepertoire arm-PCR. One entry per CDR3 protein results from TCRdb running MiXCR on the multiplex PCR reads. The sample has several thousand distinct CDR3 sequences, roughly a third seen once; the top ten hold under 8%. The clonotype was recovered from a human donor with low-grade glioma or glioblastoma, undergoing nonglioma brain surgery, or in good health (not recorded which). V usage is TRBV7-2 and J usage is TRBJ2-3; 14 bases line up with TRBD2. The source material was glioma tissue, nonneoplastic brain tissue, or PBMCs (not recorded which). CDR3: CASSMGLAGGTDTQYF. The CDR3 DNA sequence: TGTGCCAGCAGCATGGGACTAGCGGGGGGCACAGATACGCAGTATTTT.